The source of this T cell receptor (beta chain) is a study of cytomegalovirus exposure and HLA in healthy donors. Study-wide results and caveats: For TCR beta chains, V- and J-gene trimming was later linked to a missense DCLRE1C variant.

A multiplex PCR was run with 60 Vbeta primers and 13 Jbeta primers. Libraries were prepared by immunoSEQ multiplex PCR; TCRdb keeps only in-frame clonotypes and omits some of them. The sample includes tens of thousands of clones, 70% to 85% of them seen just once. This clone is medium-sized by share. What it binds is not known. The CDR3 sequence is 16 residues long. V dropped 3 bases and J dropped 3; count of bases not matched to a gene: 7. Looked up from germline, CDR1 is LNHNV and CDR2 is YYDKDF (reference sequence). The sample comprised PBMCs. This sequence was found in a woman aged 45-65 years in good health and CMV-seropositive. The chain employs TRBV15 and TRBJ2-7; 11 nucleotides match TRBD2. Written as DNA, the CDR3 is TGTGCCACCAGCAGCTTAGCGGGAGGGGCGGTCTACGAGCAGTACTTC. It specifies CATSSLAGGAVYEQYF.